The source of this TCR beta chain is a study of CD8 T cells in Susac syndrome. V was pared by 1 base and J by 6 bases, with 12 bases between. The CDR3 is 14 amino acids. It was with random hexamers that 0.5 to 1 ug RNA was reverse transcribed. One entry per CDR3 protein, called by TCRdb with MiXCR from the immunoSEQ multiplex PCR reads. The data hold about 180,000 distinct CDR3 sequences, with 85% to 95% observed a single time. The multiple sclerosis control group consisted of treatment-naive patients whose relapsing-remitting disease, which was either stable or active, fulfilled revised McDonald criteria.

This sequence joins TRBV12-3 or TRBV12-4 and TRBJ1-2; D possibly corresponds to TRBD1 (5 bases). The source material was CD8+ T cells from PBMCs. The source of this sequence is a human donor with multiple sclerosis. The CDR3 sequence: CASSLGDGGDGYTF. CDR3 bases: TGTGCCAGCAGTTTAGGGGACGGCGGTGATGGCTACACCTTC.